This T cell receptor (beta chain) was sequenced for a study of T cells in Graves' hyperthyroidism and ophthalmopathy. Trimming took off 0 bases at V and 3 bases at J, with 11 bases between the two ends. This CDR3 contains 14 residues. CDR1 and CDR2 (germline): DFQATT, SNEGSKA (reference sequence). Amplification of TCR beta CDR3 regions used RNA as the template. The TCR CDR3 first-round RT-PCR relied on the HTBI primer set. TCRdb called the multiplex PCR reads again in MiXCR, with one record for every CDR3 protein. The top ten clones hold less than 20% of a sample with 400,000 to 550,000 distinct CDR3 sequences, around 15% of them seen once. Together with thyroid ultrasound, orbital computed tomography, serum thyroxine and TRAb, clinical symptoms were used for diagnoses.

This chain connects TRBV20-1 to TRBJ1-2; the D gene is possibly TRBD1 (6 bases). Material for sequencing was blood. This receptor was identified in a woman aged 18-30 years with Graves' hyperthyroidism. CDR3 amino acids: CSARESQGYYGYTF. In nucleotides, the CDR3 is TGCAGTGCTAGAGAATCCCAGGGGTACTATGGCTACACCTTC.